The text below deals with one TCR beta chain. Germline lookup yields CDR1 SGHVS and CDR2 FQNEAQ. The V end was cut by 3 bases, the J end by 2 bases, with 17 bases between. The CDR3 contains 16 residues. This specimen comes from a study of T cell changes during pregnancy in multiple sclerosis. Only in-frame clones appear in the TCRdb table, and some are missing; sequencing was by immunoSEQ multiplex PCR. The sample includes tens of thousands of clones, approximately 92% of them seen just once. This receptor was taken from a female donor in good health, enrolled as a control in a pregnancy study. This chain joins TRBV7-8 and TRBJ2-7; D is unclear. This sample comprised CD4+ T cells from peripheral blood mononuclear cells, obtained in the second trimester of pregnancy. The CDR3 sequence: CASSFAASFGPYEQYF. The DNA of the CDR3 is TGTGCCAGCAGCTTTGCGGCCTCTTTTGGCCCCTACGAGCAGTACTTC. Full variable domain (missing parts from reference TRBV7-8 and TRBJ2-7): GAGVSQSPRYKVAKRGQDVALRCDPISGHVSLFWYQQALGQGPEFLTYFQNEAQLDKSGLPSDRFFAERPEGSVSTLKIQRTQQEDSAVYLCASSFAASFGPYEQYFGPGTRLTVT.